A single sample is the source of the 31 T cell receptor beta chains below, sequenced in a study of T cells after yellow fever vaccination. MiXCR was run by TCRdb on the 5' RACE reads, yielding one entry per CDR3 protein. The sample lists more than 80,000 distinct CDR3 sequences, roughly 5.8% occurring once. Sequenced here: CD8+ T cells sorted from PBMCs, sampled 10 days after the yellow fever booster vaccination. Receptors originate from a man aged 18 to 30 who received the YFV17D yellow fever vaccine.

This clonotype appeared many times. The chain combines TRBV6-5 with TRBJ2-5; perhaps TRBD2 as D (7 bases). The CDR3 contains 15 residues. Germline V gene lookup returns CDR1 MNHEY and CDR2 SVGAGI. Trimming removed 0 bases at V and 10 bases at J, with 18 bases between. CDR3 nucleotides: TGTGCCAGCAGTTACTCAATCGGGGGCAGGGAGGGCCAGTACTTC. It specifies CASSYSIGGREGQYF.

This clonotype was found a few times. The CDR3 sequence is CASSSLQFLGKASYGYTF. In DNA, the CDR3 is TGTGCCAGCAGTTCTCTCCAATTCCTCGGGAAGGCGAGTTATGGCTACACCTTC. The chain employs TRBV6-2 or TRBV6-3 and TRBJ1-2, with D unclear. Germline CDR1 MNHEY, CDR2 SVGEGT. The CDR3 is made up of 18 amino acids. V lost 4 bases and J 5 bases, leaving 26 bases between the germline ends.

This clonotype was seen a few times. The rearrangement joins TRBV5-1 to TRBJ2-7, with D unclear. Trimming stripped 3 bases from V and 9 bases from J, with 13 bases between. Per germline, CDR1 SGHRS and CDR2 YFSETQ. The CDR3 length is 12 residues. The CDR3 is CASSSGQIGQYF. The CDR3 DNA is TGCGCCAGCAGCTCGGGCCAGATCGGGCAGTACTTC.

A few counts support this clonotype. V usage is TRBV12-3 or TRBV12-4 and J usage is TRBJ2-7; 8 nucleotides match TRBD1. The CDR3 runs to 16 residues. Losses at the gene ends were 2 bases for V and 2 bases for J; bases not matched to a gene: 8. The CDR3 nucleotides read TGTGCCAGCAGTTTAATCGCGGACAGGGACACCTACGAGCAGTACTTC. Its protein is CASSLIADRDTYEQYF.

This clonotype was counted at least ten times. The chain recombines TRBV27 with TRBJ2-3; 10 bases are a match to TRBD2. Trimming at V came to 7 bases and at J to 5 bases, leaving 9 bases not matched to a gene. CDR1 MNHEY and CDR2 SMNVEV come from the germline V gene (reference sequence). There are 15 residues in the CDR3. CDR3 residues: CASTFSGGFVDTQYF. CDR3 coding DNA: TGTGCCAGCACTTTTAGCGGGGGGTTTGTAGATACGCAGTATTTT.

V usage is TRBV10-2 and J usage is TRBJ1-2; TRBD1 might be the D (5 bases). Trimming pared 0 bases from V and 5 bases from J, leaving 13 bases between. The CDR3 contains 15 residues. Per the germline V gene, CDR1 is WSHSY and CDR2 is SAAADI. This chain's CDR3 is CASSESGDLGYGYTF. DNA of the CDR3: TGCGCCAGCAGTGAGTCGGGGGACCTTGGATATGGCTACACCTTC.

This clonotype was picked up many times. This sequence joins TRBV7-9 and TRBJ2-1; D call uncertain. The CDR3 covers 13 residues. Germline-derived CDR1 and CDR2 are SEHNR and FQNEAQ (reference sequence). Trimming took 6 bases from V and 4 from J, leaving 10 bases between them. CDR3 coding DNA: TGTGCCAGCAGGGCCGGGCCTTACAATGAGCAGTTCTTC. Amino acids: CASRAGPYNEQFF.

This clonotype was picked up a small number of times. The chain links TRBV6-6 to TRBJ2-7; TRBD1 agrees at 7 bases. Germline V gives CDR1 MNHNY, CDR2 SVGAGI (reference sequence). The length of the CDR3 is 13 residues. V was clipped by 4 bases and J by 3 bases; unmatched bases: 3. DNA for the CDR3: TGTGCCAGCAGTTCGACAGGGATCTACGAGCAGTACTTC. Protein product: CASSSTGIYEQYF.

This clonotype was recorded at least ten times. V and J are TRBV9 and TRBJ2-5; 8 bases align to TRBD2. CDR3 length: 15 residues. V was pared by 4 bases and J by 4 bases, with 9 bases of the junction left unmatched. CDR1 and CDR2 from the germline V gene are SGDLS and YYNGEE. The DNA for the CDR3 is TGTGCCAGCAGCCCCCCCGGGGGGGGAGGAGAGACCCAGTACTTC. Its protein product is CASSPPGGGGETQYF.

This clonotype was seen only a few times. CDR3 residues: CASSLEGGNEQFF. The CDR3, as DNA: TGTGCCAGCAGTTTAGAGGGAGGCAATGAGCAGTTCTTC. This chain uses TRBV6-5 with TRBJ2-1, with D tentatively TRBD2 (6 bases). Trimming pared 4 bases from V and 6 bases from J, leaving 10 bases between. The V gene's germline CDR1 is MNHEY and CDR2 SVGAGI. The CDR3 spans 13 residues.

This clonotype was seen a handful of times. The CDR3 region is CASSPPEGGPWGETQYF. The CDR3, as DNA: TGTGCCAGCAGCCCGCCCGAAGGGGGGCCGTGGGGGGAGACCCAGTACTTC. V gene TRBV4-2 combines with J gene TRBJ2-5, with D possibly called TRBD1 or TRBD2 (6 bases each). CDR3 size: 17 residues. Germline V gives CDR1 LGHNA, CDR2 YNFKEQ. V was shortened by 4 bases and J by 5 bases, with 23 bases between the two germline ends.

This clonotype appeared many times. The V gene is TRBV12-3 or TRBV12-4, the J gene TRBJ2-3; no clear D gene. Between the trimmed V and J ends, which lost 1 base and 0 bases, there was a span of 8 bases. The CDR3 contains 15 residues. CDR3 DNA: TGTGCCAGCAGTTTAGTGGGCCTAAGCACAGATACGCAGTATTTT. Translated: CASSLVGLSTDTQYF.

The V and J genes are TRBV7-9 and TRBJ2-3; D possibly corresponds to TRBD2 (7 bases). From germline, CDR1 is SEHNR and CDR2 FQNEAQ (reference sequence). Trimming pared 5 bases from V and 0 bases from J, leaving 15 bases between. The CDR3 is 16 residues long. CDR3 protein: CASSPPGGASTDTQYF. In nucleotides, the CDR3 is TGTGCCAGCAGCCCACCGGGGGGCGCCAGCACAGATACGCAGTATTTT.

This clonotype was picked up many times. The chain has TRBV12-3 or TRBV12-4 and TRBJ2-1; D gene uncertain. CDR3 length: 14 residues. V lost 2 bases and J 2 bases, leaving 7 bases between the germline ends. The CDR3 DNA is TGTGCCAGCAGTTTATATAGTACCTACAATGAGCAGTTCTTC. Translated: CASSLYSTYNEQFF.

Many counts were recorded for this clonotype. The chain joins TRBV7-3 to TRBJ2-1; D is possibly TRBD2 (6 bases). Trimming left V 4 bases short and J 6 bases short, with 10 bases between. Germline V CDR1 and CDR2: SGHTA, FQGTGA. The CDR3 runs to 13 residues. The CDR3 spells CASSSIGGNEQFF. CDR3 DNA sequence: TGTGCCAGCAGCTCTATCGGGGGCAATGAGCAGTTCTTC.

This clonotype appeared a few times. V usage is TRBV6-2 or TRBV6-3 and J usage is TRBJ1-1; D unclear. Between the trimmed V and J ends, which lost 7 bases and 2 bases, there was a span of 11 bases. CDR3 length: 13 amino acids. Per the germline V gene, CDR1 is MNHEY and CDR2 is SVGEGT. CDR3 sequence reads: CASTPGGNTEAFF. The CDR3 coding sequence is TGTGCCAGCACCCCGGGCGGTAACACTGAAGCTTTCTTT.

The V and J genes are TRBV5-6 and TRBJ1-4, with TRBD1 matching over 8 bases. The V segment lost 3 bases and the J segment 6 bases; nucleotides outside the gene matches: 7. Per the germline V gene, CDR1 is SGHDT and CDR2 is YYEEEE. There are 15 residues in the CDR3. CDR3 sequence (DNA): TGTGCCAGCAGCTCCCAGGGGGCTAGTTATGAAAAACTGTTTTTT. This sequence encodes CASSSQGASYEKLFF.

The chain recombines TRBV4-1 with TRBJ1-5; D call uncertain. The V and J ends lost 2 bases and 0 bases respectively, with 11 bases between them. Per the germline V gene, CDR1 is MGHRA and CDR2 is YSYEKL. CDR3 length equals 16 residues. In nucleotides, the CDR3 is TGCGCCAGCAGCCAAACCGCTGGAAATAGCAATCAGCCCCAGCATTTT. Its protein is CASSQTAGNSNQPQHF.

In its sample, this clonotype was seen many times. The chain carries TRBV7-2 and TRBJ2-7; D gene unclear. Germline V gene data show CDR1 as SGHTA and CDR2 as FQGNSA. The CDR3 contains 15 residues. V lost 3 bases and J lost 0, with 12 bases in between. CDR3 nucleotides: TGTGCCAGCAGCTTGACTGCGTGGAGCTCCTACGAGCAGTACGTC. Translation gives CASSLTAWSSYEQYV.

The genes are TRBV5-5 and TRBJ2-7; possible D gene TRBD1, 6 bases. The CDR3 extends over 13 amino acids. The V gene lost 0 bases and the J gene lost 3 bases, with 7 bases spanning the gap. Germline loops: CDR1 SGHKS, CDR2 YYEKEE (reference sequence). For the CDR3, the DNA is TGTGCCAGCAGCTTGGAGGGGGTCTACGAGCAGTACTTC. Translating it yields CASSLEGVYEQYF. Together with reference TRBV5-5 and TRBJ2-7, the CDR3 gives the full variable domain: DAGVTQSPTHLIKTRGQQVTLRCSPISGHKSVSWYQQVLGQGPQFIFQYYEKEERGRGNFPDRFSARQFPNYSSELNVNALLLGDSALYLCASSLEGVYEQYFGPGTRLTVT.

This clonotype was picked up a small number of times. The chain couples TRBV7-2 to TRBJ2-5, with D unclear. CDR3 length equals 14 residues. Trimming shortened V by 5 bases and J by 5 bases, and 15 bases separated the two germline ends. Germline CDR1 is SGHTA and CDR2 is FQGNSA. CDR3 nucleotides: TGTGCCAGCAGCGGTTGGAGCACCGAGGAGACCCAGTACTTC. Its translation: CASSGWSTEETQYF.

V and J are TRBV7-9 and TRBJ2-3, with 14 nucleotides matching TRBD2. This CDR3 contains 16 residues. Germline values: CDR1 SEHNR, CDR2 FQNEAQ (reference sequence). V was pared by 5 bases and J by 3 bases, with 4 bases of the junction left unmatched. The CDR3 here is CASSRGLAGATDTQYF. Written as DNA, the CDR3 is TGTGCCAGCAGCAGGGGACTAGCGGGGGCAACAGATACGCAGTATTTT.

The J gene is TRBJ1-3, the V gene TRBV3-1; D unclear. The V and J ends lost 1 base and 0 bases respectively, with 7 bases between them. This CDR3 is built from 15 residues. From germline, CDR1 is LGHDT and CDR2 YNNKEL (reference sequence). The CDR3 loop is CASSQVGSSGNTIYF. The DNA of the CDR3 is TGTGCCAGCAGCCAAGTAGGCAGCTCTGGAAACACCATATATTTT.

This clonotype was counted a few times. The chain carries TRBV7-6 and TRBJ1-1; 7 bases match TRBD1. Germline V gives CDR1 SGHVS, CDR2 FNYEAQ. After removal of 1 base from V and 6 bases from J, the junction contained 5 bases not matched to a gene. This CDR3 has 14 amino acids. The CDR3 reads CASSLESGGPEAFF. The CDR3 DNA reads as TGTGCCAGCAGCTTAGAGTCAGGGGGACCTGAAGCTTTCTTT.

The chain recombines TRBV25-1 with TRBJ1-2; 7 positions match TRBD1. Germline V gene lookup returns CDR1 MGHDK and CDR2 SYGVNS. The CDR3 has 17 residues. Germline trimming cut 5 bases from V and 8 bases from J; bases unmatched to any gene: 20. The CDR3 DNA sequence: TGTGCCAGCAGTTCGACCCACCTACGACAGGGAGCCTGGGGCTACACCTTC. Translating it yields CASSSTHLRQGAWGYTF.

This clonotype was counted only a few times. V gene TRBV7-9 combines with J gene TRBJ2-5; weak D call: TRBD1 (7 bases). The CDR3 is 16 residues long. Trimming cost V 5 bases and J 4 bases, with 20 bases left between them. The germline CDR1 and CDR2 sequences are SEHNR and FQNEAQ (reference sequence). The CDR3 loop is CASSPYIAGGIETQYF. The CDR3 DNA reads TGTGCCAGCAGCCCCTACATAGCAGGGGGGATAGAGACCCAGTACTTC.

CDR3 sequence reads: CASSFGGGGQETQYF. The CDR3 region has the DNA TGTGCCAGCAGCTTCGGGGGCGGAGGCCAAGAGACCCAGTACTTC. The chain combines TRBV7-3 with TRBJ2-5, with D perhaps TRBD1 or TRBD2 (6 bases each). CDR1 and CDR2 from the germline V gene are SGHTA and FQGTGA. This CDR3 spans 15 amino acids. V was trimmed by 3 bases and J by 1 base, leaving 12 bases between them.

The chain uses TRBV7-2 and TRBJ2-7, with a possible D match to TRBD1 (6 bases). This CDR3 has 14 amino acids. The V gene's germline CDR1 is SGHTA and CDR2 FQGNSA. Trimming stripped 11 bases from V and 5 bases from J, with 22 bases between. DNA of the CDR3: TGTGCCGCAGCTTTTGGGGGCGCATTCCACGAGCAGTACTTC. Translating it yields CAAAFGGAFHEQYF.

The V call is TRBV4-3, the J call TRBJ2-7; D is tentatively TRBD1 or TRBD2 (5 bases each). V was trimmed by 1 base and J by 1 base, leaving 11 bases between them. The CDR3 runs to 15 residues. Germline V gene lookup returns CDR1 LGHNA and CDR2 YSLEER. The CDR3 DNA reads TGCGCCAGCAGCCAAGGAGAGGGACGGTCCTACGAGCAGTACTTC. This gives the protein CASSQGEGRSYEQYF.

At least ten counts were recorded for this clonotype. The J gene is TRBJ2-5, the V gene TRBV7-6; D not resolved. The germline V and J ends were trimmed by 2 bases and 3 bases, with 10 bases remaining between them. The CDR3 is 14 residues long. Per the germline V gene, CDR1 is SGHVS and CDR2 is FNYEAQ. Written as DNA, the CDR3 is TGTGCCAGCAGCTTATTCAGGTCGGAAGAGACCCAGTACTTC. It specifies CASSLFRSEETQYF.

This clonotype was found a few times. The rearrangement links TRBV20-1 to TRBJ2-7; possibly TRBD1 for D (6 bases). Between the trimmed V and J ends, which lost 1 base and 0 bases, there was a span of 13 bases. The CDR3 runs 15 residues. From germline, CDR1 is DFQATT and CDR2 SNEGSKA (reference sequence). CDR3 amino acids: CSARVTGLSSYEQYV. The CDR3 DNA reads as TGCAGTGCTAGAGTTACAGGGCTAAGCTCCTACGAGCAGTACGTC.